This entry lists 24 T cell receptor beta chains sequenced from one sample in a study of cytomegalovirus exposure and HLA in healthy donors. Primers: 60 Vbeta forward and 13 Jbeta reverse. The method was immunoSEQ multiplex PCR; TCRdb's version includes in-frame clones alone and lacks a portion of them. Seen here are around 190,000 clones, around 79% observed once, and the top ten hold roughly 1.5%. Sequenced input: PBMCs. These TCRs come from a woman aged 45-65 years in good health and CMV-seronegative.

This clone was seen a handful of times. V is TRBV5-1 and J is TRBJ1-1, with a weak D call TRBD1 (5 bases). The CDR3 is 15 amino acids. V lost 3 bases and J lost 0, with 12 bases in between. Germline lookup yields CDR1 SGHRS and CDR2 YFSETQ. The CDR3 reads CASSYTGLMNTEAFF. CDR3 sequence (DNA): TGCGCCAGCAGCTACACAGGCCTTATGAACACTGAAGCTTTCTTT.

This clone was observed a few times. The genes are TRBV10-3 and TRBJ2-3; 14 nucleotides match TRBD2. Germline lookup yields CDR1 ENHRY and CDR2 SYGVKD. Trimming took 6 bases from V and 2 from J; bases not matched to a gene: 7. The length of the CDR3 is 17 residues. CDR3 amino acids: CAIRPGLAGVVTDTQYF. The CDR3 bases are TGTGCCATCAGGCCGGGACTAGCGGGAGTTGTCACAGATACGCAGTATTTT.

The genes are TRBV7-3 and TRBJ1-6, with D maybe TRBD1 (5 bases). There are 14 residues in the CDR3. Germline V CDR1 and CDR2: SGHTA, FQGTGA. V was cut by 4 bases and J by 10 bases, with 14 bases left in between. CDR3 sequence: CASSSDSGFSPLHF. The CDR3 DNA sequence: TGTGCCAGCAGCTCCGACAGCGGGTTCTCACCCCTCCACTTT.

This sequence joins TRBV7-9 and TRBJ1-2; D is ambiguous. V lost 7 bases, J lost 2 bases, and 8 bases lay in between. This CDR3 region has 12 residues. Germline CDR1 is SEHNR and CDR2 is FQNEAQ (reference sequence). This chain's CDR3 is CASNNANYGYTF. CDR3 in DNA: TGTGCCAGCAATAATGCGAACTATGGCTACACCTTC.

This chain links TRBV18 with TRBJ2-7, with TRBD1 identical over 9 bases. V was pared by 4 bases and J by 3 bases, with 1 base of the junction left unmatched. From germline, CDR1 is KGHSH and CDR2 LQKENI. This CDR3 is built from 13 residues. The CDR3 region has the DNA TGTGCCAGCTCACAGGGACAGGGCTACGAGCAGTACTTC. It is translated as CASSQGQGYEQYF. Full variable domain (outside the CDR3, taken from reference TRBV18 and TRBJ2-7): NAGVMQNPRHLVRRRGQEARLRCSPMKGHSHVYWYRQLPEEGLKFMVYLQKENIIDESGMPKERFSAEFPKEGPSILRIQQVVRGDSAAYFCASSQGQGYEQYFGPGTRLTVT.

The chain employs TRBV7-8 and TRBJ1-3, with D unclear. Germline assignment: CDR1 SGHVS and CDR2 FQNEAQ. The V and J ends lost 1 base and 1 base respectively, with 11 bases between them. This CDR3 spans 16 amino acids. The CDR3: CASSLVMRFSGNTIYF. The CDR3 DNA is TGTGCCAGCAGCTTAGTTATGAGGTTTTCTGGAAACACCATATATTTT.

This clone has only one observation. The chain employs TRBV7-8 and TRBJ1-1; 7 nucleotides line up with TRBD1. CDR1 is SGHVS, CDR2 FQNEAQ, per germline. Trimming cost V 1 base and J 8 bases; bases outside gene matches: 1. CDR3 size: 12 residues. The CDR3 protein is CASSLEDREAFF. The CDR3 region has the DNA TGTGCCAGCAGCTTAGAGGACAGGGAAGCTTTCTTT.

The V gene is TRBV7-2, the J gene TRBJ1-1, with 8 bases lining up with TRBD1. The J segment lost 1 base and the V segment lost 5 bases, leaving 6 bases of the junction unmatched. Germline CDR1 and CDR2: SGHTA and FQGNSA. The CDR3 has 15 amino acids. As DNA, the CDR3 is TGTGCCAGCAGCCCCCAGGGGGCGCCGAACACTGAAGCTTTCTTT. As protein: CASSPQGAPNTEAFF.

The chain is built from TRBV18 and TRBJ1-1, with D perhaps TRBD1 (6 bases). Germline loops: CDR1 KGHSH, CDR2 LQKENI. This CDR3 is 14 amino acids long. The ends were cut back, 10 bases at V and 3 bases at J, with 18 bases in the middle. This chain's CDR3 is CANSPQGLYTEAFF. The DNA of the CDR3 is TGTGCCAACTCTCCCCAGGGGTTGTACACTGAAGCTTTCTTT.

V usage is TRBV7-2 and J usage is TRBJ1-2; 7 bases are shared with TRBD1. This CDR3 region has 15 residues. Germline CDR1 SGHTA, CDR2 FQGNSA. Trimming cost V 5 bases and J 4 bases; bases outside gene matches: 10. The CDR3 nucleotides read TGTGCCAGCAGCCCGCTAGGGGACAGTCTCTATGGCTACACCTTC. Translated, it gives CASSPLGDSLYGYTF. Together with reference TRBV7-2 and TRBJ1-2, the CDR3 gives the full variable domain: GAGVSQSPSNKVTEKGKDVELRCDPISGHTALYWYRQSLGQGLEFLIYFQGNSAPDKSGLPSDRFSAERTGGSVSTLTIQRTQQEDSAVYLCASSPLGDSLYGYTFGSGTRLTVV.

This clone was counted a single time. This chain joins TRBV11-2 and TRBJ2-7, with D maybe TRBD1 (5 bases). V was cut by 5 bases and J by 5 bases, with 10 bases left in between. The germline gives CDR1 SGHAT, CDR2 FQNNGV. The CDR3 runs to 12 residues. The CDR3 nucleotides are TGTGCCAGCAGCCGAAGGGGCAACGAGCAGTACTTC. Translating it yields CASSRRGNEQYF.

The chain couples TRBV28 to TRBJ2-3, with 7 bases aligning to TRBD1. The CDR3 has 16 residues. Germline V CDR1 and CDR2: MDHEN, SYDVKM. V was pared by 3 bases and J by 2 bases, with 8 bases of the junction left unmatched. The CDR3 DNA sequence: TGTGCCAGCAGTTTGGGACAGACCCTATACACAGATACGCAGTATTTT. This encodes CASSLGQTLYTDTQYF.

V gene TRBV4-1 combines with J gene TRBJ1-1; 9 bases fit TRBD1. The germline CDR1 and CDR2 sequences are MGHRA and YSYEKL. The CDR3 is 18 amino acids. With 0 bases clipped from V and 5 bases from J, the junction kept 13 bases outside the gene matches. This CDR3 reads CASSQDHATGGGWTEAFF. In DNA form, the CDR3 reads TGCGCCAGCAGCCAAGACCACGCGACAGGGGGTGGATGGACTGAAGCTTTCTTT.

This clone was seen more than once but under ten times. The chain joins TRBV28 to TRBJ1-2; D may be TRBD1 (5 bases). The CDR3 covers 13 residues. V was trimmed by 6 bases and J by 10 bases, leaving 18 bases between them. Germline values: CDR1 MDHEN, CDR2 SYDVKM. CDR3 protein: CASRTTAGGIYTF. CDR3 DNA sequence: TGTGCCAGCAGGACGACAGCCGGGGGGATCTACACCTTC.

In regard to this clone: A junction boundary mismatches the germline segment, possibly from a read error. The same CDR3 also results from other DNA sequences found in this sample. The chain links TRBV6-6 to TRBJ1-1; D is possibly TRBD1 (5 bases). Per germline, CDR1 MNHNY and CDR2 SVGAGI (reference sequence). The CDR3 has 12 residues. The CDR3 sequence is CASRAGFAEAFF. CDR3 DNA: TGTGCCAGCAGGGCAGGGTTTGCTGAAGCCTTCTTT.

The chain is built from TRBV5-4 and TRBJ2-1; 14 bases match TRBD2. This CDR3 is built from 18 residues. Germline V gives CDR1 SGHNT, CDR2 YYREEE (reference sequence). J lost 3 bases, V lost 3 bases, and 8 bases had no gene match. The CDR3 sequence: CASSSGLAGGGGYNEQFF. The CDR3 DNA reads TGTGCCAGCAGCTCCGGACTAGCGGGGGGTGGAGGCTACAATGAGCAGTTCTTC.

V and J are TRBV4-3 and TRBJ2-1; D remains unclear. Germline V gene lookup returns CDR1 LGHNA and CDR2 YSLEER. V was shortened by 0 bases and J by 0 bases, with 9 bases between the two germline ends. There are 16 residues in the CDR3. In DNA form, the CDR3 reads TGCGCCAGCAGCCAAGATGGAGCAAGCTCCTACAATGAGCAGTTCTTC. Its protein is CASSQDGASSYNEQFF.

This clone was observed a single time. The chain joins TRBV2 to TRBJ2-1; 10 positions match TRBD1. Germline V CDR1 and CDR2: SNHLY, FYNNEI. Trimming took 6 bases from V and 8 from J; bases not matched to a gene: 10. This CDR3 has 15 amino acids. CDR3 region: CASSFDRGQLDEQFF. The DNA of the CDR3 is TGTGCCAGCAGCTTTGACAGGGGGCAGCTGGATGAGCAGTTCTTC.

The V and J genes are TRBV5-1 and TRBJ2-3; 8 bases are shared with TRBD2. The germline V gene has CDR1 SGHRS and CDR2 YFSETQ. The trim removed 0 bases at V and 2 bases at J, leaving 5 bases unmatched. This CDR3 region has 16 residues. The CDR3 protein is CASSLVTSGDTDTQYF. The CDR3 DNA reads as TGCGCCAGCAGCTTGGTCACTAGCGGTGACACAGATACGCAGTATTTT.

In this sample, this clone turned up once. The chain is built from TRBV4-1 and TRBJ1-2; 10 nucleotides line up with TRBD1. The CDR3 extends over 15 amino acids. J gave up 4 bases and V 3 bases, and 5 bases lay outside the gene matches. Germline CDR1 and CDR2: MGHRA and YSYEKL. The CDR3 spells CASSHRGQGSYGYTF. The CDR3 DNA reads TGCGCCAGCAGCCACCGGGGACAGGGGAGCTATGGCTACACCTTC.

Concerning this clone itself: A junction end diverges from the germline sequence, so it may reflect a read error. The chain has TRBV7-7 and TRBJ2-5, with TRBD2 identical over 8 bases. The CDR3 totals 16 residues. Germline CDR1 and CDR2: SSHAT and FNYEAQ (reference sequence). CDR3 region: CASSLTAGGPQETQYF. CDR3 sequence (DNA): TGTGCTAGCAGCTTAACTGCGGGGGGCCCCCAAGAGACCCAGTACTTC.

The rearrangement links TRBV6-1 to TRBJ1-5; no definite D call. CDR3 length equals 14 residues. CDR1 and CDR2 (germline): MNHNS, SASEGT. Trimming took off 2 bases at V and 6 bases at J, with 11 bases between the two ends. The CDR3 protein is CASSESGIGQPQHF. The CDR3 DNA is TGTGCCAGCAGTGAATCGGGGATCGGTCAGCCCCAGCATTTT.

The CDR3 DNA is TGTGCCAGCAGCTTATATCTGGGACAGGGGTATACTGAAGCTTTCTTT. Translating it yields CASSLYLGQGYTEAFF. V gene TRBV7-9 combines with J gene TRBJ1-1, with TRBD1 matching 10 bases. Per germline, CDR1 SEHNR and CDR2 FQNEAQ (reference sequence). The CDR3 contains 16 residues. V was pared by 2 bases and J by 5 bases, with 8 bases of the junction left unmatched.

The chain recombines TRBV7-2 with TRBJ2-3; TRBD2 matches at 14 bases. In germline, CDR1 is SGHTA, CDR2 FQGNSA. The CDR3 spans 17 residues. V was clipped by 3 bases and J by 1 base; unmatched bases: 3. The CDR3 protein is CASSLRGLAGGTDTQYF. In nucleotides, the CDR3 is TGTGCCAGCAGCTTGAGGGGACTAGCGGGGGGCACAGATACGCAGTATTTT.